Listed below are T cell receptor beta chains from one sample, sequenced in a study of T cells in Graves' hyperthyroidism and ophthalmopathy. TCRdb ran MiXCR on the multiplex PCR reads and lists one entry per CDR3 protein. This table holds around 300,000 distinct CDR3 sequences, about 13% found once. Sequencing input: blood. These receptor sequences come from a woman aged 40-49 years with Graves' hyperthyroidism. Both conserved end residues are part of each CDR3. Fields, in order: clone size, J gene, D gene, V gene, CDR3 protein, CDR3 DNA. D genes are given only for firm matches. Clone size appears in some rows only: once, few, many, or a class for an expanded clone.

>many|TRBJ2-7|-|TRBV7-9
CASSHPGWDEQYF
TGTGCCAGCAGCCATCCAGGATGGGACGAGCAGTACTTC
>many|TRBJ1-1|-|TRBV29-1
CSVTGDRLNTEAFF
TGCAGCGTCACCGGGGACCGGTTGAACACTGAAGCTTTCTTT
>many|TRBJ1-1|-|TRBV20-1
CSASYRDTEAFF
TGCAGTGCTAGTTACAGGGACACTGAAGCTTTCTTT
>few|TRBJ2-7|TRBD1|TRBV20-1
CSASGTGSDEQYF
TGCAGTGCTAGTGGGACAGGGAGCGACGAGCAGTACTTC
>few|TRBJ2-5|TRBD1|TRBV20-1
CSARDVGTGDQETQYF
TGCAGTGCTAGAGATGTTGGGACAGGGGATCAAGAGACCCAGTACTTC
>many|TRBJ2-7|TRBD2|TRBV7-2
CASSRLAKGYEQYF
TGTGCCAGCAGTCGACTAGCCAAGGGCTACGAGCAGTACTTC
>many|TRBJ2-1|-|TRBV24-1
CATSDSNEQFF
TGTGCCACCAGTGACAGCAATGAGCAGTTCTTC
>many|TRBJ1-1|-|TRBV28
CASSFGGRGGWAEAFF
TGTGCCAGCAGTTTCGGTGGCCGAGGAGGATGGGCTGAAGCTTTCTTT
>-|TRBJ2-7|-|TRBV10-3
CAISDLVAGGREQYF
TGTGCCATCAGTGATTTGGTAGCTGGGGGTCGAGAGCAGTACTTC
>many|TRBJ1-1|-|TRBV3-1
CASSHLNTEAFF
TGTGCCAGCAGCCATTTGAACACTGAAGCTTTCTTT
>many|TRBJ2-7|-|TRBV27
CASSLGAHGSYEQYF
TGTGCCAGCAGTTTAGGGGCGCACGGGTCCTACGAGCAGTACTTC
>many|TRBJ1-6|-|TRBV12-3/TRBV12-4
CASTWGLGNSPLHF
TGTGCCAGCACCTGGGGACTGGGAAATTCACCCCTCCACTTT
>few|TRBJ1-2|TRBD1|TRBV25-1
CASSELGTGEDYGYTF
TGTGCCAGCAGTGAATTAGGGACAGGGGAAGACTATGGCTACACCTTC
>few|TRBJ2-2|-|TRBV9
CASSVGANTGELFF
TGTGCCAGCAGCGTAGGTGCGAACACCGGGGAGCTGTTTTTT
>-|TRBJ2-1|-|TRBV2
CASSEARTDCLF
TGTGCCAGCAGTGAAGCCCGGACAGATTGTCTCTTC
>many|TRBJ2-7|TRBD1|TRBV29-1
CSVDLWDSISRGYEQYF
TGCAGCGTTGACCTATGGGACAGCATCTCTCGAGGCTACGAGCAGTACTTC
>-|TRBJ1-1|-|TRBV12-3/TRBV12-4
CASSFLEEAFF
TGTGCCAGCAGTTTTTTGGAGGAAGCTTTCTTT
>many|TRBJ1-1|TRBD1|TRBV7-9
CASSLPPITGGWNTEAFF
TGTGCCAGCAGCCTCCCCCCAATTACAGGGGGTTGGAACACTGAAGCTTTCTTT
>-|TRBJ2-1|TRBD2|TRBV24-1
CATSDRTSGSPNEQFF
TGTGCCACCAGTGACCGGACTAGCGGAAGCCCCAATGAGCAGTTCTTC
>many|TRBJ1-1|TRBD1|TRBV12-3/TRBV12-4
CASRGTEFEAFF
TGTGCCAGCAGGGGGACAGAATTTGAAGCTTTCTTT
>many|TRBJ2-3|TRBD2|TRBV29-1
CSAATSGSTDTQYF
TGCAGCGCCGCGACTAGCGGGAGCACAGATACGCAGTATTTT
>few|TRBJ2-3|-|TRBV14
CASSPTGRLRTDTQYF
TGTGCCAGCAGCCCCACCGGTCGGCTCCGCACAGATACGCAGTATTTT
>many|TRBJ2-3|TRBD2|TRBV9
CASSPGLLQYF
TGTGCCAGCAGCCCGGGACTATTGCAGTATTTT
>many|TRBJ2-5|-|TRBV7-8
CASSLGTYQVETQYF
TGTGCCAGCAGCTTAGGCACCTACCAGGTGGAGACCCAGTACTTC
>few|TRBJ1-2|TRBD1|TRBV10-2
CASSENYRGRPYGYTF
TGCGCCAGCAGTGAAAATTACAGGGGGCGCCCCTATGGCTACACCTTC
>many|TRBJ2-7|TRBD2|TRBV27
CASSLLGLGDAYEQYF
TGTGCCAGCAGTTTGTTGGGACTAGGTGACGCCTACGAGCAGTACTTC
>few|TRBJ2-4|-|TRBV27
CASRGPGNIQYF
TGTGCCAGCAGGGGTCCAGGGAACATTCAGTACTTC
>-|TRBJ2-5|-|TRBV2
CASSSPGSETQYF
TGTGCCAGCAGTAGCCCAGGCAGCGAGACCCAGTACTTC
>many|TRBJ2-5|TRBD1|TRBV27
CASRTGNQETQYF
TGTGCCAGCAGGACAGGGAACCAAGAGACCCAGTACTTC
>few|TRBJ1-2|TRBD1|TRBV4-1
CASSPSTGEVHGYTF
TGCGCCAGCAGCCCCTCGACAGGGGAAGTACATGGCTACACCTTC
>-|TRBJ2-1|-|TRBV7-8
CASSLVDRYNEQFF
TGTGCCAGCAGCTTAGTCGACAGATACAATGAGCAGTTCTTC
>many|TRBJ1-3|-|TRBV10-2
CASSEDPRSGNTIYF
TGCGCCAGCAGTGAGGACCCTCGCTCTGGAAACACCATATATTTT
>-|TRBJ2-7|TRBD2|TRBV12-3/TRBV12-4
CASSPGLAGGRSYEQYF
TGTGCCAGCAGTCCCGGACTAGCGGGAGGCCGTTCCTACGAGCAGTACTTC
>few|TRBJ1-5|-|TRBV30
CAWRAYGGGQPQHF
TGTGCCTGGAGGGCCTACGGGGGCGGTCAGCCCCAGCATTTT
>many|TRBJ1-2|-|TRBV12-3/TRBV12-4
CASSLGGGYTF
TGTGCCAGCAGTTTGGGGGGTGGCTACACCTTC
>few|TRBJ2-5|-|TRBV11-2
CAGSFSDQETQYF
TGTGCCGGCAGCTTCAGTGACCAAGAGACCCAGTACTTC
>many|TRBJ1-4|-|TRBV28
CASNLIRETNEKLFF
TGTGCCAGCAACCTAATCAGGGAAACTAATGAAAAACTGTTTTTT
>-|TRBJ1-1|-|TRBV7-9
CASSLAWEQVTEAFF
TGTGCCAGCAGCCTCGCCTGGGAACAGGTGACTGAAGCTTTCTTT
>many|TRBJ1-1|-|TRBV6-2/TRBV6-3
CASTGRPNTEAFF
TGTGCCAGCACGGGACGGCCGAACACTGAAGCTTTCTTT
>few|TRBJ2-7|-|TRBV29-1
CSVEDQDSYEQYF
TGCAGCGTTGAAGACCAGGACAGCTACGAGCAGTACTTC
>many|TRBJ2-3|-|TRBV20-1
CSALGPTDTQYF
TGCAGTGCCCTGGGGCCCACGGATACGCAGTATTTT
>-|TRBJ2-2|TRBD1|TRBV7-2
CASSLGRPRGPGELFF
TGTGCCAGCAGCTTAGGGCGCCCTAGGGGGCCCGGGGAGCTGTTTTTT
>many|TRBJ2-7|-|TRBV12-3/TRBV12-4
CASSLGKSHEQYF
TGTGCCAGCAGTTTGGGGAAAAGCCACGAGCAGTACTTC
>few|TRBJ1-2|-|TRBV7-9
CASSLAKDGYTF
TGTGCCAGCAGCTTAGCGAAGGATGGCTACACCTTC
>few|TRBJ1-3|-|TRBV5-6
CASSADMKNTIYF
TGTGCCAGCAGCGCTGACATGAAAAACACCATATATTTT